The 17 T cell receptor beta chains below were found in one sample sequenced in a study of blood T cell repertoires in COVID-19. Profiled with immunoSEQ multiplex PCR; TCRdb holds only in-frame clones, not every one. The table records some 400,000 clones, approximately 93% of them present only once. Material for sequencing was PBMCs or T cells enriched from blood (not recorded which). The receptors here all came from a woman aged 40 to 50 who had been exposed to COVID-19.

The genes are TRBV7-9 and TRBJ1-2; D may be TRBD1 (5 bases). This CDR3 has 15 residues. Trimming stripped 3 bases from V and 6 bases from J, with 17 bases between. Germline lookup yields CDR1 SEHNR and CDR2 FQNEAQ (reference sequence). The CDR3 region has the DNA TGTGCCAGCAGCTTTCGCAGGGCCCAGGGTGATGGCTACACCTTC. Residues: CASSFRRAQGDGYTF.

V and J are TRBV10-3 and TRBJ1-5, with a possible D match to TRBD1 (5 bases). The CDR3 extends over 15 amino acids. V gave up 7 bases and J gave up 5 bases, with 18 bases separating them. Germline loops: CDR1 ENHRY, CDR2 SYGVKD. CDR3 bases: TGTGCCATCAAATCAGGTCAGGGTGGTGATCAGCCCCAGCATTTT. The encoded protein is CAIKSGQGGDQPQHF.

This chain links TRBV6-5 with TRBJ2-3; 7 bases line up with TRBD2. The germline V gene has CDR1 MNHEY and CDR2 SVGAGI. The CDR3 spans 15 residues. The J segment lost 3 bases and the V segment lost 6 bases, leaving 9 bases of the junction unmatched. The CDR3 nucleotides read TGTGCCAGCAGAAACGGGGCGGGAGAGACAGATACGCAGTATTTT. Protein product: CASRNGAGETDTQYF.

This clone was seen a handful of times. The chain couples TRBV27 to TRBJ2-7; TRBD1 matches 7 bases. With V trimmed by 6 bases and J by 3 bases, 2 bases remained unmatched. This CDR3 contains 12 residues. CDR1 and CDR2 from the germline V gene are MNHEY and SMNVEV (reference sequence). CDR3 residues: CASRGQIYEQYF. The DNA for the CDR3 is TGTGCCAGCAGGGGACAGATCTACGAGCAGTACTTC.

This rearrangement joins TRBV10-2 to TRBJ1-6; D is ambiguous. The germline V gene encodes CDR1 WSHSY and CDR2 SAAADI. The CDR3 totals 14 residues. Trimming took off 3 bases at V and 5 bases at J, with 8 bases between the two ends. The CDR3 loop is CASSDLADNSPLHF. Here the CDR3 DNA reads TGCGCCAGCAGTGACTTGGCCGATAATTCACCCCTCCACTTT.

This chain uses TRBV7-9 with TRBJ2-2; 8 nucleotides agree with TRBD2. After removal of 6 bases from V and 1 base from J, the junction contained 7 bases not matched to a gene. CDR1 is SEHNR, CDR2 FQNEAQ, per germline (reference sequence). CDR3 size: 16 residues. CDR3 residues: CASSLGGGLNTGELFF. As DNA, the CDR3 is TGTGCCAGCAGTCTAGGCGGGGGGTTGAACACCGGGGAGCTGTTTTTT.

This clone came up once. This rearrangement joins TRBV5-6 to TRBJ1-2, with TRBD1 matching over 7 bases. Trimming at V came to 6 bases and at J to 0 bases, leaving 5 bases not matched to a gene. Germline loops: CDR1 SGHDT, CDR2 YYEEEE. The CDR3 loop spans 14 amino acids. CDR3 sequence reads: CASNPQGANYGYTF. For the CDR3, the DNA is TGTGCCAGCAATCCTCAGGGGGCTAACTATGGCTACACCTTC. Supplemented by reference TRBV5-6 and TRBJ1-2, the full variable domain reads DAGVTQSPTHLIKTRGQQVTLRCSPKSGHDTVSWYQQALGQGPQFIFQYYEEEERQRGNFPDRFSGHQFPNYSSELNVNALLLGDSALYLCASNPQGANYGYTFGSGTRLTVV.

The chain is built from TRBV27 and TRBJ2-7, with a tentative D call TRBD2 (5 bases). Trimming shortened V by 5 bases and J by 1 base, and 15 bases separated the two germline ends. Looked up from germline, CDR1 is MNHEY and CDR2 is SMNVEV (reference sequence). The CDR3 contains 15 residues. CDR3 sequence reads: CASSPLGGGSYEQYF. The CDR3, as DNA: TGTGCCAGCAGTCCCCTCGGTGGAGGTTCCTACGAGCAGTACTTC.

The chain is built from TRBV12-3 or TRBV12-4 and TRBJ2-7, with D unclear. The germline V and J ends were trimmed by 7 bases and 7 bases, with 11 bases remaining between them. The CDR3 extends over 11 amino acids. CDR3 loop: CASTLVGEQYF. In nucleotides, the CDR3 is TGTGCCAGCACCCTTGTCGGGGAGCAGTACTTC.

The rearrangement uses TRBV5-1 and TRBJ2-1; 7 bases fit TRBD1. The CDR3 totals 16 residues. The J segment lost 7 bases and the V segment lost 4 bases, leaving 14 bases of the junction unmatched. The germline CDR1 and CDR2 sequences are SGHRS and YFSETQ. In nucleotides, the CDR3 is TGCGCCAGCAGCACCGCTCCTCCGGGACAGACTAATGAGCAGTTCTTC. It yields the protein CASSTAPPGQTNEQFF.

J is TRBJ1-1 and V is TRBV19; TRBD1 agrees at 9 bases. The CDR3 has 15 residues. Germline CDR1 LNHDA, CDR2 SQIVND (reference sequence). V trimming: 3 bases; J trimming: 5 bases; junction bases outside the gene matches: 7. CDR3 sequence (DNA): TGTGCCAGTAGTATTACAGGGGGCGCAGGGACTGAAGCTTTCTTT. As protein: CASSITGGAGTEAFF.

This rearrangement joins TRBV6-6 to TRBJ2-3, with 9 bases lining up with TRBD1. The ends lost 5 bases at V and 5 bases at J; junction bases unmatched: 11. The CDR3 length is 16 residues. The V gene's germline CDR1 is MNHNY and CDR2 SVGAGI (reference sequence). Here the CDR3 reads CASSRAGTGLIDTQYF. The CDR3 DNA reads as TGTGCCAGCAGTCGAGCCGGGACAGGGCTTATAGATACGCAGTATTTT.

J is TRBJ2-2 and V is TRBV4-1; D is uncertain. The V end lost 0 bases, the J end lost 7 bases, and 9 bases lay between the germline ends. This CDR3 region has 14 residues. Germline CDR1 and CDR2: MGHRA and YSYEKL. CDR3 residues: CASSQDARIGELFF. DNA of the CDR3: TGCGCCAGCAGCCAAGATGCTAGAATCGGGGAGCTGTTTTTT.

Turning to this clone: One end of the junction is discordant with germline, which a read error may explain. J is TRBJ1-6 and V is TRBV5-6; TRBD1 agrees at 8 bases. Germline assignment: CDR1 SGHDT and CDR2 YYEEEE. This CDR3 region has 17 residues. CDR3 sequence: CASSPPGAGGHNSPLHF. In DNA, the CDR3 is TGTGCCAGCAGCCCGCCCGGAGCAGGGGGCCATAACTCACCCCTCCACTTT.

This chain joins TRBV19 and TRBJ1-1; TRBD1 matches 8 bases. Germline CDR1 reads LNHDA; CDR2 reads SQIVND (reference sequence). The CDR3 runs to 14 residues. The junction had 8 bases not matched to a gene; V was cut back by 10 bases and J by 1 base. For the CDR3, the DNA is TGTGCCACAAACGACAGGGGCCGGAACACTGAAGCTTTCTTT. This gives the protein CATNDRGRNTEAFF.

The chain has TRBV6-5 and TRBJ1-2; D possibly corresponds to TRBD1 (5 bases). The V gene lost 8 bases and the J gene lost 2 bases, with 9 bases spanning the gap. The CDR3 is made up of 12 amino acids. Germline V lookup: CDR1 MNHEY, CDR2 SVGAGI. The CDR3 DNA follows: TGTGCCAGCGCTGGGGGGAACTATGGCTACACCTTC. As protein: CASAGGNYGYTF.

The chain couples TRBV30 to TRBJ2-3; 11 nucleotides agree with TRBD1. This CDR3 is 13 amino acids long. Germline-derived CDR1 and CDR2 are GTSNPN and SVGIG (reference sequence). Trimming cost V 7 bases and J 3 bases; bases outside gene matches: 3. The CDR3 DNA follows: TGTGCCTACCGGGACAGGGGGACAGATACGCAGTATTTT. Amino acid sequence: CAYRDRGTDTQYF.